This passage covers 2 T cell receptor beta chains from one sample sequenced in a study of blood T cell repertoires in COVID-19. Produced via immunoSEQ multiplex PCR; TCRdb's table is partial and in-frame only. The repertoire holds 62,000 or so clones, with around 80% as singletons. Material for sequencing was peripheral blood. These receptors were taken from a human donor in a cohort sampled during active COVID-19.

This sequence joins TRBV5-6 and TRBJ2-7, with 11 bases that match TRBD1. The CDR3 has 16 amino acids. CDR1 and CDR2 (germline): SGHDT, YYEEEE. V was pared by 0 bases and J by 6 bases, with 8 bases of the junction left unmatched. The CDR3 is CASSLEIGQGAGEQYF. DNA of the CDR3: TGTGCCAGCAGCTTGGAAATAGGACAGGGGGCAGGCGAGCAGTACTTC.

The V and J genes are TRBV20-1 and TRBJ2-7; no definite D call. This CDR3 has 11 amino acids. V was cut by 3 bases and J by 0 bases, with 3 bases left in between. CDR1 is DFQATT, CDR2 SNEGSKA, per germline (reference sequence). Here the CDR3 reads CSASGSYEQYF. In nucleotides, the CDR3 is TGCAGTGCTAGCGGCTCCTACGAGCAGTACTTC.